A selection of T cell receptor beta chains follows, all from one sample in a study of response to subunit inactivated influenza vaccine. MiXCR was run by TCRdb on the RT-PCR reads, yielding one entry per CDR3 protein. The table records over 150,000 distinct CDR3 sequences, roughly 11% of them present only once. Sample: non-naive T cells sorted from PBMCs, taken roughly 6 weeks after vaccination. The receptors originated from a man aged 45-65 years who received an inactivated influenza vaccine. The conserved cysteine and the conserved F or W are not part of the CDR3 here. A D gene is named only where the DNA matches it firmly.

d_gene	v_gene	j_gene	CDR3aa
.	TRBV10-1	TRBJ2-2	ASSRSRDQTGELF
.	TRBV4-3	TRBJ1-6	ASAVRWGRDSPLH
.	TRBV9	TRBJ2-5	ASSDLTGLETQY
TRBD1	TRBV7-3	TRBJ2-2	ASSLSGSQGAVGELF
.	TRBV3-1	TRBJ1-2	ASSQGGGYGYT
.	TRBV4-2	TRBJ2-5	ASSQDRGKETQY
TRBD1	TRBV11-2	TRBJ2-5	ASSLGAGGQETQY
.	TRBV18	TRBJ1-1	ASSPDRMAEAF
.	TRBV5-1	TRBJ1-2	ASSLAREYGYT
TRBD1	TRBV27	TRBJ2-7	ASSSTGGSEQY
TRBD1	TRBV5-3	TRBJ1-6	VRSSNQWGQGYLGPYNSPLH
.	TRBV5-6	TRBJ2-1	ASSLWDEQF
.	TRBV13	TRBJ2-5	ASSLGGAQETQY
TRBD1	TRBV28	TRBJ2-1	ASTPRGTLSYNEQF
.	TRBV5-5	TRBJ1-1	ASSHTVRGNTEAF